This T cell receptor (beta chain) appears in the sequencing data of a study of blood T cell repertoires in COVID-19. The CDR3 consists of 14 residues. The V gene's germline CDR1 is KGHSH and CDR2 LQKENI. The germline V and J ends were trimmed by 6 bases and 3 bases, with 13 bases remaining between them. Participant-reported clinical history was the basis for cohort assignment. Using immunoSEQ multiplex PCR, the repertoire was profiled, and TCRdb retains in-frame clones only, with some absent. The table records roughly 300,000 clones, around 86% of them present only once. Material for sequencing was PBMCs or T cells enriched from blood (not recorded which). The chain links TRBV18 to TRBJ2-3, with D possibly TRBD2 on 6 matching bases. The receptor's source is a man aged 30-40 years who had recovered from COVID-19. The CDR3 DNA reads TGTGCCAGCTCCCCTACTAGCTGGACAGATACGCAGTATTTT. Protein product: CASSPTSWTDTQYF. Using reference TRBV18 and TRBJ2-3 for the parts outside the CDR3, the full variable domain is NAGVMQNPRHLVRRRGQEARLRCSPMKGHSHVYWYRQLPEEGLKFMVYLQKENIIDESGMPKERFSAEFPKEGPSILRIQQVVRGDSAAYFCASSPTSWTDTQYFGPGTRLTVL.